This record looks at one T cell receptor beta chain sequence and its context. Its antigen is not identified. The donors, healthy Caucasians from Russia, were aged roughly 6 to 100. Total RNA, at least 5 micrograms per sample, came from PBMCs. This sample is part of a study of blood T cells in healthy people across ages. CDR3 size: 15 residues. Per germline, CDR1 MNHNS and CDR2 SASEGT. Between the trimmed V and J ends, which lost 2 bases and 2 bases, there was a span of 10 bases. Study-wide results and caveats: The study could not conclusively compare naive and antigen-experienced cells, given its unsorted PBMCs.

It was with a sample-barcoded 5' primer and a J-beta primer mix that a second PCR of roughly 7 to 12 cycles was run. TCRdb reanalysed the 5' RACE reads using MiXCR and keeps one entry per CDR3 protein. The repertoire holds under 800,000 distinct CDR3 sequences, more than 40% seen once, with around 20% in the top ten. This TCR was recovered from a woman aged 55-70 years in good health. V and J are TRBV6-1 and TRBJ1-5; possible D gene TRBD1, 5 bases. The sequenced sample was blood. The chain's CDR3 is CASSESPGGNQPQHF. The CDR3 DNA reads as TGTGCCAGCAGTGAATCCCCGGGGGGCAATCAGCCCCAGCATTTT.